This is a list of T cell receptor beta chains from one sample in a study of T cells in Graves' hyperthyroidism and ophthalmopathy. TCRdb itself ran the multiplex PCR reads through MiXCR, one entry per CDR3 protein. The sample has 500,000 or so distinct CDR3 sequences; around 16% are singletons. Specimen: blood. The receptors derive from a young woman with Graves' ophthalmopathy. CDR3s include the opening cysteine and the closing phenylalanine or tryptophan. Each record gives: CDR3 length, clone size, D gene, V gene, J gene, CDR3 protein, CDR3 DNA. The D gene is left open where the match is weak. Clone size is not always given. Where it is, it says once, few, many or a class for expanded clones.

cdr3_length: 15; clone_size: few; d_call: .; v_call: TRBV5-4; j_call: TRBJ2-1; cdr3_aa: CASSLARASSNEQFF; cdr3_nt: TGTGCCAGCAGCTTGGCAAGAGCCTCCAGCAATGAGCAGTTCTTC
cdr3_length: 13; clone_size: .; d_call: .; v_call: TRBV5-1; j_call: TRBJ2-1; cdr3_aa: CASSPGLRHEQFF; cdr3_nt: TGCGCCAGCAGCCCGGGACTTCGGCATGAGCAGTTCTTC
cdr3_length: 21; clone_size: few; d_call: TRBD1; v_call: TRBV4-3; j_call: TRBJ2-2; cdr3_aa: CASSQVNLLPLDRVLIGELFF; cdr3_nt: TGCGCCAGCAGCCAAGTAAACCTCCTACCGTTGGACAGGGTCTTAATCGGGGAGCTGTTTTTT
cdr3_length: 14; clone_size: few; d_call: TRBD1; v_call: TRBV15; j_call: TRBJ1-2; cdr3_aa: CATSRSTGVYGYTF; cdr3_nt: TGTGCCACCAGCAGATCCACAGGGGTCTATGGCTACACCTTC
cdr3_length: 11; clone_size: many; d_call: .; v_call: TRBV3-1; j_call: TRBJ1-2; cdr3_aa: CATALGDGYTF; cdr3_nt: TGTGCTACAGCCCTGGGAGATGGCTACACCTTC
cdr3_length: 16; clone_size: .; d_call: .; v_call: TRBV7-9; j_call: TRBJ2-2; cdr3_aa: CASSLLQGMNTGELFF; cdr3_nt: TGTGCCAGCAGCTTACTACAGGGAATGAACACCGGGGAGCTGTTTTTT
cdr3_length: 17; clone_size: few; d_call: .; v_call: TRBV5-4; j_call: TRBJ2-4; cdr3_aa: CASSLFWRDLAKNIQYF; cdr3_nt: TGTGCCAGCAGCTTGTTCTGGCGGGATCTAGCCAAAAACATTCAGTACTTC
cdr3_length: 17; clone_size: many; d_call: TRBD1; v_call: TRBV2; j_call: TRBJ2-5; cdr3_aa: CASSEALQGALQETQYF; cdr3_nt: TGTGCCAGCAGTGAAGCGCTTCAGGGGGCTCTCCAAGAGACCCAGTACTTC
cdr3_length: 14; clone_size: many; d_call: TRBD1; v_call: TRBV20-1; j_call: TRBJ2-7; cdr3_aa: CSAPDRGGTYEQYF; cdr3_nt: TGCAGTGCTCCGGACAGGGGTGGAACCTACGAGCAGTACTTC
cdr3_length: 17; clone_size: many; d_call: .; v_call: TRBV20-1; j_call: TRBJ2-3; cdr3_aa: CSARDGLSGESTDTQYF; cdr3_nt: TGCAGTGCTAGAGATGGTCTATCCGGGGAAAGCACAGATACGCAGTATTTT
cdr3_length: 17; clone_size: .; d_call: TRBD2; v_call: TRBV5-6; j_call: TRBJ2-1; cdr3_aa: CASSLLAGGISYNEQFF; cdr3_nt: TGTGCCAGCAGCTTGCTAGCGGGAGGAATCTCCTACAATGAGCAGTTCTTC
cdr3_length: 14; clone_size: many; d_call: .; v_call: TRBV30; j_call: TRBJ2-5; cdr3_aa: CAWSWGALGETQYF; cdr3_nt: TGTGCCTGGAGTTGGGGGGCGCTGGGAGAGACCCAGTACTTC
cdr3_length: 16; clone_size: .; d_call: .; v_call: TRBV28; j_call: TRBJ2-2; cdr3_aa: CASSPSGGGATGELFF; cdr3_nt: TGTGCCAGCAGTCCCTCGGGCGGGGGCGCGACCGGGGAGCTGTTTTTT
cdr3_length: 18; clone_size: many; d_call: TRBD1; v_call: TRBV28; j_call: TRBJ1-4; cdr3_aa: CASSRDRAFTWTNEKLFF; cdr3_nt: TGTGCCAGCAGTCGGGACAGGGCCTTCACTTGGACTAATGAAAAACTGTTTTTT
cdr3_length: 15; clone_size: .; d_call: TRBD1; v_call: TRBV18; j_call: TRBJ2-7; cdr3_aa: CASSRDRDTPYEQYF; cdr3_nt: TGTGCCAGCTCACGCGACAGGGACACCCCCTACGAGCAGTACTTC
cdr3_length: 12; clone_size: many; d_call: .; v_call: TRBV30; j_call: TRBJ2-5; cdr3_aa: CAWRGFEETQYF; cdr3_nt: TGTGCCTGGAGGGGGTTCGAAGAGACCCAGTACTTC
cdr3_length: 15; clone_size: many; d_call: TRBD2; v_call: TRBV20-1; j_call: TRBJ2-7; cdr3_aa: CSTRGGAEAPYEQYF; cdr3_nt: TGCAGTACCCGGGGAGGGGCCGAAGCCCCTTACGAGCAGTACTTC
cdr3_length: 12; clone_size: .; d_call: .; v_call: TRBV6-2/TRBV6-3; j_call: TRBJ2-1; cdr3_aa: CASSYSSGQQFF; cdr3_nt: TGTGCCAGCAGTTACTCGAGCGGCCAGCAGTTCTTC
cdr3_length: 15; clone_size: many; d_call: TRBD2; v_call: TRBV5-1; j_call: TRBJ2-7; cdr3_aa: CASSSGTSGQREQYF; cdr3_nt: TGCGCCAGCAGCTCCGGGACTAGCGGCCAGAGGGAGCAGTACTTC
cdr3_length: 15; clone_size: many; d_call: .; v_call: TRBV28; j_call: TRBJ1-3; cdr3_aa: CASSVDSNSGNTIYF; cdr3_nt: TGTGCCAGCAGTGTGGACAGTAACTCTGGAAACACCATATATTTT
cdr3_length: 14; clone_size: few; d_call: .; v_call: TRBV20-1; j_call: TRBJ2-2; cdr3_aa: CSARRAANTGELFF; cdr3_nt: TGCAGTGCTAGGAGAGCCGCCAACACCGGGGAGCTGTTTTTT
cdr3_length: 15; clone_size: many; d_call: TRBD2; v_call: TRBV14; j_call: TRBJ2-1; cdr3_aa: CASSSLAGGRSEQFF; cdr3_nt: TGTGCCAGCAGCTCACTAGCGGGAGGGAGGAGTGAGCAGTTCTTC
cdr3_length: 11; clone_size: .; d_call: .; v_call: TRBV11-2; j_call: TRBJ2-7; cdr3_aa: CASSVFHEQYF; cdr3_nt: TGTGCCAGCAGCGTATTCCACGAGCAGTACTTC
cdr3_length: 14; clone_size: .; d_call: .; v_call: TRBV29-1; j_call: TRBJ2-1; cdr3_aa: CSVEAVLSYNEQFF; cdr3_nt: TGCAGCGTTGAAGCAGTGCTCTCCTACAATGAGCAGTTCTTC
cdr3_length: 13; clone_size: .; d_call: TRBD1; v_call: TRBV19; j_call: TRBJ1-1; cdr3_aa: CASTRDRAGKAFF; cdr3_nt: TGTGCCAGTACCCGAGACAGGGCGGGCAAAGCTTTCTTT
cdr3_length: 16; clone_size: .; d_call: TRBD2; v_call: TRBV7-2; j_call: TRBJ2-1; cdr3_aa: CASSLVAGVSYNEQFF; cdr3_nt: TGTGCCAGCAGCTTAGTAGCGGGAGTCTCCTACAATGAGCAGTTCTTC